A single sample gave rise to the 14 T cell receptor beta chains below, sequenced in a study of shared clonotypes between healthy human individuals. Clones were read by immunoSEQ multiplex PCR, and TCRdb kept only the in-frame ones, dropping some. The sample lists 2 million to 3 million clones, roughly 93% seen once, with about 0.34% in the top ten. Sequencing was done on a sample of naive CD4+ T cells from PBMCs. Specified subset: CD45RA+ positively selected. All receptors come from a young man in good health. Some clones in this sample may be carry-over from other donors' samples.

A single count supports this clone. The chain is built from TRBV5-6 and TRBJ2-7; D call uncertain. With 2 bases removed from V and 2 bases from J, the gap between germline ends came to 14 bases. This CDR3 has 15 residues. Per germline, CDR1 SGHDT and CDR2 YYEEEE. DNA for the CDR3: TGTGCCAGCAGCTTTAAGAAATCCTTAGCCTACGAGCAGTACTTC. The encoded protein is CASSFKKSLAYEQYF.

The CDR3 is CARLADGNTGELFF. CDR3 nucleotides: TGTGCCAGACTGGCGGACGGAAACACCGGGGAGCTGTTTTTT. V gene TRBV28 combines with J gene TRBJ2-2; D is uncertain. Germline V gives CDR1 MDHEN, CDR2 SYDVKM. The V end lost 9 bases, the J end lost 2 bases, and 13 bases lay between the germline ends. The CDR3 is 14 amino acids.

This sequence joins TRBV5-1 and TRBJ2-5; 9 nucleotides agree with TRBD2. The CDR3 totals 15 residues. The J segment lost 4 bases and the V segment lost 6 bases, leaving 10 bases of the junction unmatched. The germline V gene encodes CDR1 SGHRS and CDR2 YFSETQ. The CDR3 here is CASIPLAGVAETQYF. The DNA for the CDR3 is TGCGCCAGCATCCCTTTAGCGGGAGTGGCAGAGACCCAGTACTTC.

The V gene is TRBV7-2, the J gene TRBJ1-2; the D gene is possibly TRBD1 (6 bases). CDR1 SGHTA and CDR2 FQGNSA come from the germline V gene. Between the trimmed V and J ends, which lost 2 bases and 5 bases, there was a span of 15 bases. This CDR3 is built from 15 residues. This CDR3 is CASSLPQGRTYGYTF. CDR3 nucleotide sequence: TGTGCCAGCAGCTTACCCCAGGGGAGGACTTATGGCTACACCTTC.

To note about this clone: Additional DNA sequences in this sample encode the identical CDR3. V gene TRBV5-1 combines with J gene TRBJ1-5; 7 nucleotides agree with TRBD1. This CDR3 is 14 amino acids long. J lost 2 bases, V lost 4 bases, and 3 bases had no gene match. The germline V gene encodes CDR1 SGHRS and CDR2 YFSETQ. Here the CDR3 reads CASSPGQGNQPQHF. Written as DNA, the CDR3 is TGCGCCAGCAGCCCTGGACAGGGCAATCAGCCCCAGCATTTT.

The chain couples TRBV29-1 to TRBJ1-1, with 11 bases fitting TRBD1. Germline V gene data show CDR1 as SQVTM and CDR2 as ANQGSEA. CDR3 length: 13 residues. V lost 5 bases to trimming and J lost 4 bases; unmatched junction nucleotides: 3. Written as DNA, the CDR3 is TGCAGCGTTATCGGACAGGGGGCCACTGAAGCTTTCTTT. It encodes CSVIGQGATEAFF.

In this sample, this clone turned up once. The chain is built from TRBV10-3 and TRBJ2-1; D is perhaps TRBD2 (6 bases). CDR1 ENHRY and CDR2 SYGVKD come from the germline V gene. V lost 6 bases, J lost 7 bases, and 16 bases lay in between. The CDR3 has 14 residues. The CDR3 is CAISRDSQRNEQFF. The CDR3 DNA sequence: TGTGCCATCAGCCGGGACTCCCAGAGGAATGAGCAGTTCTTC.

This clone was counted only a few times. The chain joins TRBV18 to TRBJ2-7; 7 nucleotides align to TRBD2. Germline assignment: CDR1 KGHSH and CDR2 LQKENI. This CDR3 is 14 amino acids long. The V segment lost 6 bases and the J segment 5 bases; nucleotides outside the gene matches: 10. In DNA, the CDR3 is TGTGCCAGCTCGGCGCAGGGACTAATTGACGAGCAGTACTTC. Translation gives CASSAQGLIDEQYF.

The chain carries TRBV7-6 and TRBJ1-1; 9 positions agree with TRBD1. The ends lost 5 bases at V and 4 bases at J; junction bases unmatched: 8. Germline CDR1 and CDR2: SGHVS and FNYEAQ. This CDR3 spans 15 amino acids. The CDR3 DNA reads as TGTGCCAGCAGCGCGGGACAGGGATTATTCACTGAAGCTTTCTTT. It translates to CASSAGQGLFTEAFF.

The chain carries TRBV28 and TRBJ1-5; TRBD1 matches at 8 bases. Germline V gives CDR1 MDHEN, CDR2 SYDVKM. The CDR3 sequence is 15 residues long. Unmatched junction bases numbered 11, after V lost 7 bases and J lost 6 bases. In nucleotides, the CDR3 is TGTGCCAGCAATAGACAGGGGAGGATGATTCAGCCCCAGCATTTT. Its protein product is CASNRQGRMIQPQHF.

The chain recombines TRBV5-1 with TRBJ2-6; 9 positions agree with TRBD1. Germline assignment: CDR1 SGHRS and CDR2 YFSETQ. Trimming removed 2 bases from V and 2 bases from J; junction bases left unmatched: 8. The CDR3 spans 18 residues. CDR3 coding DNA: TGCGCCAGCAGCTTACTACAGGGGGCCCTCGCTGGGGCCAACGTCCTGACTTTC. Protein product: CASSLLQGALAGANVLTF.

V gene TRBV28 combines with J gene TRBJ1-6, with TRBD1 as a possible D gene (6 bases). Germline assignment: CDR1 MDHEN and CDR2 SYDVKM. The V gene lost 6 bases and the J gene lost 6 bases, with 12 bases spanning the gap. This CDR3 has 14 amino acids. As DNA, the CDR3 is TGTGCCAGCAGAACCGGGACACTTAATTCACCCCTCCACTTT. Amino acids: CASRTGTLNSPLHF.

Concerning this clone itself: Distinct nucleotide sequences in the sample also encode this CDR3. The chain couples TRBV7-9 to TRBJ2-7, with 12 bases identical to TRBD2. V shed 5 bases and J 2 bases; nucleotides not matched to a gene: 7. Germline V gene lookup returns CDR1 SEHNR and CDR2 FQNEAQ (reference sequence). The CDR3 is 16 residues long. The CDR3 nucleotides are TGTGCCAGCAGCCCAGGACTAGCGGGAAGCGCCTACGAGCAGTACTTC. This gives the protein CASSPGLAGSAYEQYF.

The chain carries TRBV5-4 and TRBJ1-3; D is undetermined. V lost 3 bases to trimming and J lost 8 bases, with 15 bases between them. The germline V gene has CDR1 SGHNT and CDR2 YYREEE (reference sequence). The CDR3 loop spans 14 amino acids. CDR3 sequence reads: CASSSRALEDTIYF. The CDR3 coding sequence is TGTGCCAGCAGCTCCCGGGCCTTGGAGGACACCATATATTTT.